This T cell receptor (beta chain) emerged from a study of identical twins. After template switching added a universal primer site, the resulting cDNA carried unique molecular identifiers. TCRdb reprocessed the 5' RACE reads via MiXCR and lists one record per CDR3 protein. Among 1.5 million to 2 million distinct CDR3 sequences listed, around a third were seen once. Germline V gene data show CDR1 as SGHRS and CDR2 as YFSETQ. V lost 0 bases, J lost 7 bases, and 8 bases stayed unmatched. The CDR3 is made up of 16 amino acids. Healthy Caucasians alone served as donors. This chain uses TRBV5-1 with TRBJ2-7; 12 nucleotides match TRBD1. This receptor was obtained from a newborn girl in good health. Sequenced material: cord blood. CDR3 in amino acids: CASSLDLGQGANEQYF. In nucleotides, the CDR3 is TGCGCCAGCAGCTTGGATCTGGGACAGGGGGCGAATGAGCAGTACTTC.